The T cell receptor (beta chain) described here comes from a study of Graves' ophthalmopathy and Graves' hyperthyroidism (dated by TCRdb to 2016 to 2019). A note on the overall study: Peripheral blood was collected at initial diagnosis, prior to any treatment. An independent validation cohort comprised 18 to 20 hyperthyroidism patients and roughly 15 patients who later progressed from hyperthyroidism to ophthalmopathy. Following sampling, methimazole starting at 30 mg daily was administered to hyperthyroidism patients, and high-dose intravenous methylprednisolone was administered to ophthalmopathy patients. In roughly six hyperthyroidism patients, the T-cell repertoires found in thyroid tissue were compared with those found in blood. In total, some 140 blood samples were TCR-sequenced: approximately 40 ophthalmopathy, under 85 hyperthyroidism and some 17 hyperthyroidism-to-ophthalmopathy patients. The study used TCR beta repertoire signatures to distinguish Graves' ophthalmopathy from Graves' hyperthyroidism and to predict progression to ophthalmopathy. To explore V-J signatures that distinguish ophthalmopathy from hyperthyroidism, a discovery set of 100 patients was enrolled, made up of 43 with ophthalmopathy and 57 with stable hyperthyroidism. The 100 or so discovery patients were randomly divided into training and test sets at a 7:3 ratio. Study-wide conclusions, independent of this receptor: In validation, the model predicted ophthalmopathy progression with 70.59% sensitivity and around 72% specificity; some twelve predicted patients were CT-confirmed with GO in a median of roughly 6.8 months. Sample size was not statistically predetermined, and group allocation was not concealed from the investigators. Ophthalmopathy was separated from stable hyperthyroidism by the 13-signature model with about 88% sensitivity and roughly 83% specificity in cross-validation and with 80%/75% in the test set. Most expanded thyroid clonotypes with frequency above 0.001 were also detected in blood, suggesting blood repertoires may reflect the thyroid immune response.

The cysteine opens and the phenylalanine closes a CDR3 of 14 amino acids. Of all the DNA, just the CDR3 is kept, 42 bases in frame from base 1. Trimming removed 5 bases from V and 0 bases from J, leaving 11 bases between the germline ends. The germline V gene encodes CDR1 SGHNT and CDR2 YYREEE (reference sequence). This clonotype occurred many times. This clone's antigen is unknown. No per-base quality is available; no much larger clone lies one base away. For repertoire sequencing, TCR beta CDR3 regions were amplified from RNA transcripts. The first round of RT-PCR was done with HTBI primers and the Qiagen OneStep RT-PCR kit, and was followed by a second round of multiplex PCR, then size selection and purification. Sequencing of the libraries was carried out on an Illumina HiSeq2000 in paired-end mode with 100 bp reads. Regarding the original processing steps: SOAPnuke was used to process the reads, throwing out any read that had adapters, had uncalled bases, had a mean Phred below 15, or lacked an exact constant-primer or identifier match. COPE v1.2.5 was used to merge high-quality paired reads. Unique nucleotide sequences were defined as clonotypes and aligned to IMGT TRB V, D and J references using MiTCR v1.1. Only V-J combinations with frequency above 0.0001 were analysed, covering around 99% of repertoires. For each V-J combination, a TCR clonal expansion and chaos score was defined as F50 clonal expansion divided by the chaos observed in the TCRdist matrix. Welch's t-statistics and random forest were used to reduce features to over ten V-J combinations, which were fed into a naive Bayes classifier. The similarity between thyroid and blood repertoires was quantified using the Morisita-Horn index. TCRdb trimmed the raw reads at Q25, called clones with MiXCR and kept productive beta chains. Each CDR3 protein appears once, grouped with its most common genes and DNA. The V and J calls and clone size come from TCRdb's table, not from the authors' own analysis. The sample records approximately 460,000 distinct CDR3 sequences, over 13% of which are singletons. The biggest ten clones account for 8% to 10% of the sample.

The ophthalmopathy patients had moderately to severely active disease, with a Clinical Activity Score of 3 or higher, a NOSPECS grade of 4 or higher, and a disease duration of less than 3 months. Anyone with other autoimmune diseases, uncontrolled infections, pregnancy or lactation was excluded from the study. Diagnosis was based on clinical symptoms, serum thyroxine, TRAb, thyroid ultrasound and orbital computed tomography. PBMCs were isolated from about 9.1 ml of fresh peripheral blood by Ficoll-Paque density gradient centrifugation. Trizol reagent was used to extract the total RNA, and its quality was then checked on an Agilent 2100 Bioanalyzer.

Material: blood. This sequence originates from a woman in her 30s with Graves' ophthalmopathy. Donor details come from another sample of the same person, matched by shared clones. In this chain, TRBV5-4 is recombined with TRBJ1-1; a weak D assignment points to TRBD1 (5 bases agree). Here the CDR3 is given as CASSSDRLNTEAFF. The DNA is as follows: TGTGCCAGCAGTTCCGACAGATTGAACACTGAAGCTTTCTTT.